This TCR beta chain was obtained from a study of beta chain features in type 1 diabetes (dated by TCRdb to the late 2010s). Turning to the overall study: Mean age, gender distribution, total cell number and subset yield were not different between patients and healthy donors. A total of approximately 100 million sorted cells were examined across all samples, and the number of cells per subset was strongly correlated with RNA yield. In the study, recently diagnosed type 1 diabetes patients and matched healthy donors were compared on the TCRB repertoires of their sorted circulating CD4+ T cell subsets. Regulatory and stem cell-like memory subsets were obtained from only 8 patients and about eight healthy donors, while naive and central memory subsets were obtained from all 30 or so donors.

A single peripheral blood draw of approximately 100 mL on average was collected from each donor into heparinised tubes. Naive, central memory, regulatory and stem cell-like memory CD4+ T cells were sorted on a BD FACSAria II using a panel including CD45RO, CCR7, CD25, CD127, CD95 and CD27. A purity above 95% was achieved for all sorted populations. PBMCs were isolated immediately by Lymphoprep density gradient centrifugation and stained directly without culture. So that batch effects would be minimized, each experiment stained and sorted samples in pairs, pairing one healthy donor with one patient. The V end loses 5 bases and the J end loses 7 bases, and a stretch of 11 bases separates them. The CDR3 holds 11 amino acids from the cysteine to the phenylalanine. The DNA shown is the 33-base CDR3, in frame from base 1. From a lookup of the germline V gene (reference sequence), CDR1 and CDR2 are DFQATT and SNEGSKA.

The High Capacity cDNA Reverse Transcription Kit was used to reverse transcribe all of the isolated RNA, meaning that expressed TCRB transcripts were what got sequenced. Naive, central memory and regulatory T cell samples underwent deep immunoSEQ sequencing, averaging about 3.5 million total reads per sample. Sorted cells were lysed in RLT buffer and RNA was extracted with DNase-treated RNeasy Micro or Mini kits, depending on cell number. Each cell subset was processed on its own to prevent cross-contamination, while patient and healthy donor samples were processed together. The immunoSEQ multiplex PCR was used to amplify TCRB sequences from cDNA, yielding 87-bp fragments that span the CDR3 region. The amplicons were sequenced using the Illumina HiSeq platform. The original pipeline was this. PCR bias was computationally corrected using synthetic template baselines, reads within Hamming distance 2 were collapsed, and singletons that could not be merged were discarded. Reads were aligned against IMGT to assign V, D and J genes, CDR3 length and insertions or deletions at six rearrangement sites. Within each subset, clonotype counts were normalized to the number of sorted cells before true diversity and Gini coefficients were calculated with the tcR R package. The overlap coefficient, calculated on TCRB nucleotide sequences, was used to measure repertoire sharing. TCRdb took this table from immuneACCESS and kept in-frame rearrangements with V and J called. Such tables lack part of the clones; where checked against another copy, unresolved V genes explain under half of the gap, and the rest is unexplained. For V, J and clone size, that table is used; D and trimming come from the DNA. Across this sample there are almost 350,000 clones, with roughly 8% seen only once. The ten biggest clones cover less than 0.45% of the sample.

This clone occurred a few times. The antigen it binds to is not known. There are no base qualities to consult, and no much larger clone falls within one base. What the authors observed across the whole study: Because cDNA rather than genomic DNA was sequenced, highly expressing activated cells could have been over-represented, although no difference in activation and CD3 levels was found between groups. Shorter templates might have been favored by PCR, but patient and control samples were amplified and corrected together, so both groups would have been affected equally by any skew. A moderate but significant shortening of TCRB CDR3 length was observed in type 1 diabetes patients in all four CD4+ subsets. Because the HLA sub-analyses included only small numbers of individuals, any influence of HLA type on TCRB rearrangement was left unresolved. At VDJ recombination sites, patients with type 1 diabetes made fewer insertions and deleted more nucleotides, a pattern implying thymic rearrangement abnormalities. The naive, central memory and regulatory TCRB repertoires appeared to resemble one another more closely among patients than among healthy donors.

The rearrangement combines TRBV20-1 with TRBJ1-1; no D segment can be confidently identified. This sequence originates from a woman aged 18-29 years in good health. The material sequenced was central memory CD4+ T cells from blood. The sequenced DNA is TGCAGTGCTCGGAAGGAGAATGAAGCTTTCTTT. The encoded protein is CSARKENEAFF.